The next 3 T cell receptor beta chains were all read from a single sample in a study of shared clonotypes between healthy human individuals. The table came from immunoSEQ multiplex PCR; TCRdb's copy has only in-frame clones and leaves some out. In the table there are 850,000 to 1,100,000 clones, approximately 75% of which are singletons. Material: memory CD4+ T cells from PBMCs. Subset indicated: CD45RA-negative fraction. These receptors all stem from a man younger than 35 in good health. Some clones in this sample may be carry-over from other donors' samples.

This chain connects TRBV5-1 to TRBJ2-7; D not resolved. Per the germline V gene, CDR1 is SGHRS and CDR2 is YFSETQ. V was pared by 0 bases and J by 4 bases, with 17 bases between. CDR3 length: 16 residues. The DNA for the CDR3 is TGCGCCAGCAGCTTGGCCCAAGGGATTGTGGGATACGAGCAGTACTTC. Its protein product is CASSLAQGIVGYEQYF.

The V gene is TRBV28, the J gene TRBJ1-5; TRBD1 might be the D (5 bases). Trimming stripped 7 bases from V and 2 bases from J, with 15 bases between. Germline CDR1 and CDR2: MDHEN and SYDVKM. This CDR3 region has 15 residues. This CDR3 is CASITLGGGNQPQHF. In nucleotides, the CDR3 is TGTGCCAGCATAACGCTCGGAGGGGGCAATCAGCCCCAGCATTTT.

The chain links TRBV13 to TRBJ1-2; no firm D call. The CDR3 covers 18 residues. Germline V gene lookup returns CDR1 PRHDT and CDR2 FYEKMQ (reference sequence). Trimming shortened V by 5 bases and J by 0 bases, and 22 bases separated the two germline ends. The CDR3 loop is CASSIPPGARLANYGYTF. For the CDR3, the DNA is TGTGCCAGCAGCATCCCCCCCGGAGCCCGGTTAGCTAACTATGGCTACACCTTC.